This T cell receptor (beta chain) comes out of a study of control samples from healthy donors and cancer patients. TCRdb keeps only in-frame clones here, not all; method: immunoSEQ multiplex PCR. The sample lists roughly 55,000 clones, more than 90% seen once, with 1.7% in the top ten. Germline assignment: CDR1 SNHLY and CDR2 FYNNEI. The CDR3 contains 14 residues. Trimming removed 1 base from V and 6 bases from J, with 10 bases in between. This TCR was recovered from a man aged 35-49 years with colorectal cancer. The chain is built from TRBV2 and TRBJ2-1; D unresolved. The sample consisted of PBMCs. This CDR3 is CASSEVVDGNEQFF. CDR3 bases: TGTGCCAGCAGTGAAGTAGTAGATGGCAATGAGCAGTTCTTC.